This T cell receptor beta chain was recorded in a study of blood T cell repertoires in COVID-19. For the study at large: The study drew acute and convalescent COVID-19 samples from the United States, Italy and Spain.

Profiling relied on immunoSEQ multiplex PCR, and the TCRdb table lists in-frame clones only, not all of them. The sample holds 110,000 to 150,000 clones; about four fifths are singletons and the top ten take 1.5% to 2%. Between the trimmed V and J ends, which lost 1 base and 10 bases, there was a span of 11 bases. Germline lookup yields CDR1 GTSNPN and CDR2 SVGIG (reference sequence). The length of the CDR3 is 12 residues. The receptor was derived from a human donor in a cohort sampled during active COVID-19. The sequenced material came from peripheral blood. The chain joins TRBV30 to TRBJ2-1; D gene unclear. The CDR3 loop is CAWSEWPMEQFF. In DNA, the CDR3 is TGTGCCTGGAGTGAATGGCCCATGGAGCAGTTCTTC.